This TCR beta chain is drawn from a study of control samples from healthy donors and cancer patients. Here immunoSEQ multiplex PCR was the method, and the copy in TCRdb shows in-frame clones only, minus some. The table has 400,000 to 500,000 clones, more than 80% seen once; the top ten hold just under 6.5%. This CDR3 is built from 16 residues. With 3 bases removed from V and 5 bases from J, the gap between germline ends came to 19 bases. Germline lookup yields CDR1 KGHSH and CDR2 LQKENI. This receptor was taken from a man in his forties or fifties with head and neck cancer. The specimen was PBMCs. The V gene is TRBV18, the J gene TRBJ2-5; D unclear. The CDR3 loop reads CASSPRSTSVQETQYF. CDR3 DNA sequence: TGTGCCAGCTCACCTCGATCTACGTCTGTTCAGGAGACCCAGTACTTC.